The T cell receptor (beta chain) under discussion was sequenced for a study of T cell changes during pregnancy in multiple sclerosis. Profiled with immunoSEQ multiplex PCR; TCRdb holds only in-frame clones, not every one. Among around 97,000 clones listed, about nine tenths were seen once. V was trimmed by 5 bases and J by 3 bases, leaving 16 bases between them. The germline V gene encodes CDR1 MDHEN and CDR2 SYDVKM. CDR3 length: 15 residues. The chain combines TRBV28 with TRBJ1-2; D gene uncertain. The TCR was taken from a female donor in good health, enrolled as a control in a pregnancy study. Source: peripheral blood, taken in the second trimester of pregnancy. In nucleotides, the CDR3 is TGTGCCAGCAGTCCCGGTCGGAGCTGGGACTATGGCTACACCTTC. It specifies CASSPGRSWDYGYTF.